Listed below are T cell receptor beta chains from one sample, sequenced in a study of cytomegalovirus exposure and HLA in healthy donors. TCRdb keeps only in-frame clones here, not all; method: immunoSEQ multiplex PCR. The table shows about 130,000 clones, with over 60% occurring only once. The sequenced material came from PBMCs. The receptors were sampled from a man in his forties in good health and CMV-seronegative. CDR3s include the opening cysteine and the closing phenylalanine or tryptophan. The order of the fields is clone size, V gene, D gene, CDR3 length, J gene, CDR3 DNA, CDR3 protein. D genes are given only for firm matches. Expanded clones get a size class; other rows say once, few or many, or leave the size out.

size: NA
V: TRBV6-5
D: TRBD2
length: 14
J: TRBJ2-1
DNA: TGTGCCAGCTATACTAGCGGGGGGGTAGGTGAGCAGTTCTTC
CDR3: CASYTSGGVGEQFF

size: NA
V: TRBV10-3
D: NA
length: 12
J: TRBJ1-2
DNA: TGTGCCATCAGTGAGTCGGCAGATGGCTACACCTTC
CDR3: CAISESADGYTF

size: medium-sized
V: TRBV6-5
D: TRBD1
length: 14
J: TRBJ1-2
DNA: TGTGCCAGCAGTGGAGACAGGGGAAGGGATGGCTACACCTTC
CDR3: CASSGDRGRDGYTF

size: few
V: TRBV27
D: TRBD1
length: 15
J: TRBJ1-6
DNA: TGTGCCAGCAGTCATGGACAGGGGGCACATTCACCCCTCCACTTT
CDR3: CASSHGQGAHSPLHF

size: NA
V: TRBV28
D: TRBD2
length: 19
J: TRBJ2-2
DNA: TGTGCCAGCAGTTACCCGTGGGCCAGCGGGGCCGCGAACACCGGGGAGCTGTTTTTT
CDR3: CASSYPWASGAANTGELFF

size: NA
V: TRBV7-3
D: TRBD1
length: 16
J: TRBJ2-1
DNA: TGTGCCAGCAGCTCGACCCGCGGACAGGCCAGCAGGGAGCAGTTCTTC
CDR3: CASSSTRGQASREQFF

size: few
V: TRBV5-6
D: TRBD1
length: 15
J: TRBJ2-7
DNA: TGTGCCAGCAGCTTGGGAGGGACAGGGTATCCCGAGCAGTACTTC
CDR3: CASSLGGTGYPEQYF

size: NA
V: TRBV4-2
D: NA
length: 13
J: TRBJ2-1
DNA: TGTGCCAGCAGCCAAGATCTCAGTGGTCAGCGGTTCTTC
CDR3: CASSQDLSGQRFF

size: NA
V: TRBV4-3
D: NA
length: 17
J: TRBJ1-5
DNA: TGCGCCAGCAGCCAAGAGACCTTGGGGGGGGAACGTCAGCCCCAGCATTTT
CDR3: CASSQETLGGERQPQHF

size: once
V: TRBV5-4
D: TRBD2
length: 15
J: TRBJ2-7
DNA: TGTGCCAGCGCCCCCTGGGGGGAGGGCTCCTACGAGCAGTACTTC
CDR3: CASAPWGEGSYEQYF

size: NA
V: TRBV11-2
D: NA
length: 14
J: TRBJ2-5
DNA: TGTGCCAGCAGCTTAGTCAGGGTCCAAGAGACCCAGTACTTC
CDR3: CASSLVRVQETQYF